Detailed here is one TCR beta chain. Its antigen is unknown. This entry comes from a study of beta chain features in type 1 diabetes. Points from the study as a whole: In comparison with healthy donors, patients had naive, central memory and Treg TCRB repertoires that appeared more similar. Junctions at VDJ sites from type 1 diabetes patients had fewer insertions and more deletions.

Germline V CDR1 and CDR2: GTSNPN, SVGIG (reference sequence). V lost 4 bases, J lost 1 base, and 13 bases lay in between. This CDR3 region has 14 residues. Sequenced material consisted of expressed TCRB transcripts (all of the isolated RNA was reverse transcribed). Average reads for naive, central memory and regulatory T cell samples were roughly 3.4 million. Using immunoSEQ multiplex PCR, the repertoire was profiled, and TCRdb retains in-frame clones only, with some absent. The sample carries 350,000 or so clones, about 18% recorded once. Sorted populations all exceeded 98% purity. This sequence joins TRBV30 and TRBJ1-1; a weak D match, TRBD1 (6 bases). This sequence was found in a woman aged 18-35 years in good health. The sequenced sample was naive CD4+ T cells from blood. The CDR3 region is CAWNRARKNTEAFF. The CDR3, as DNA: TGTGCCTGGAACAGGGCTCGCAAGAACACTGAAGCTTTCTTT.